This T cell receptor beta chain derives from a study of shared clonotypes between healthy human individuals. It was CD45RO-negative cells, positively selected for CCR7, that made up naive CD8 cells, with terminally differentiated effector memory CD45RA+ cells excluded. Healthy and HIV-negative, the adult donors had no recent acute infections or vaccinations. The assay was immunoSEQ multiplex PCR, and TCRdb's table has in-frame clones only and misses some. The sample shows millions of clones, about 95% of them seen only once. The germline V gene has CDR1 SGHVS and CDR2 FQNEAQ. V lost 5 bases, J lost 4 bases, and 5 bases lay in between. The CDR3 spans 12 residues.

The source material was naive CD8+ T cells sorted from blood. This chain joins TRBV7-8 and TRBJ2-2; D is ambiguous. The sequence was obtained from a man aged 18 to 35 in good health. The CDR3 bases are TGTGCCAGCAGCCCCGCCACCGGGGAGCTGTTTTTT. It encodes CASSPATGELFF.